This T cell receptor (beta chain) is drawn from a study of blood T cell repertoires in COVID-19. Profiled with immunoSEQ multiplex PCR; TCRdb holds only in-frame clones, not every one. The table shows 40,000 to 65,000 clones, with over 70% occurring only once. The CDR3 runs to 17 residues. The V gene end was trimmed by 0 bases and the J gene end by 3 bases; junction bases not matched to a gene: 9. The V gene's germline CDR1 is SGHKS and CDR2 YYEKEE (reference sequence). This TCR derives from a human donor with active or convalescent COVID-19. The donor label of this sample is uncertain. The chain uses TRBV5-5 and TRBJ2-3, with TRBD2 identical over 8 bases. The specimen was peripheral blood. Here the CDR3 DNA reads TGTGCCAGCAGCTTGGCCCGCGGGCTAGCGGGTACAGATACGCAGTATTTT. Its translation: CASSLARGLAGTDTQYF.